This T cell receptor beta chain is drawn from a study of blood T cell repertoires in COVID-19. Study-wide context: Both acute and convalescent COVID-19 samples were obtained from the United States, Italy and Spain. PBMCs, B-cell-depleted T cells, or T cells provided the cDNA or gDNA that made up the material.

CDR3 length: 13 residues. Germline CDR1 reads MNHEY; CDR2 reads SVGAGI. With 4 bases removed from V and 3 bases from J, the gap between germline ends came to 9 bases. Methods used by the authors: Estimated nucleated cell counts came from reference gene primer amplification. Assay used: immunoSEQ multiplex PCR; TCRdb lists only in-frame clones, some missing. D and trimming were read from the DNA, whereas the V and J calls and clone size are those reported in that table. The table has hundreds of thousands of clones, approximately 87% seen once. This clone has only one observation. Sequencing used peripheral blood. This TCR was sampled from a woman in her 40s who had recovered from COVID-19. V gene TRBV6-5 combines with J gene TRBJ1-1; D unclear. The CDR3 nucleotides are TGTGCCAGCAGTTTCGACACGTACACTGAAGCTTTCTTT. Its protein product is CASSFDTYTEAFF.